The following is a T cell receptor (beta chain) sequence with its context. Profiling relied on immunoSEQ multiplex PCR, and the TCRdb table lists in-frame clones only, not all of them. The data show more than 65,000 clones, roughly 94% seen once. The data derive from a study of technical replicates of blood from several donors. The clonotype was recovered from a human donor in good health. The sequenced sample consisted of T cells isolated from PBMCs.

This CDR3 is CASRGTGYTGELFF. The CDR3 DNA reads as TGTGCCAGCAGGGGGACAGGCTACACCGGGGAGCTGTTTTTT. The rearrangement joins TRBV7-9 to TRBJ2-2; TRBD1 matches 8 bases. The CDR3 length is 14 residues. J gave up 3 bases and V 6 bases, and 3 bases lay outside the gene matches. Germline V lookup: CDR1 SEHNR, CDR2 FQNEAQ (reference sequence).